The rows below give T cell receptor beta chains drawn from one sample of a study of Ad26.COV2.S vaccination and SARS-CoV-2 variants. Assay: immunoSEQ multiplex PCR; the TCRdb copy retains only in-frame clones and omits some. The profile shows a few hundred thousand clones, about 90% of them singletons. The material was peripheral blood, obtained in a trial of Ad26.COV2.S vaccine versus placebo. Receptors originate from a person between 18 and 65 years old who received the Ad26.COV2.S COVID-19 vaccine or a placebo. The conserved cysteine and the conserved F or W are not part of the CDR3 here.

V gene	J gene	CDR3 protein
TRBV24-1	TRBJ2-3	ATSTTQPGTDTQY
TRBV18	TRBJ2-3	ASSLTTSDTQY
TRBV19	TRBJ2-7	ASSIAGGASSYEQY
TRBV4-1	TRBJ2-1	ASSQDRQGNEQF
TRBV12-3/TRBV12-4	TRBJ2-1	ASRKQGVNEQF
TRBV4-3	TRBJ2-7	ASSQDRTNEQY
TRBV14	TRBJ1-1	ASSQTRQGIDTEAF
TRBV7-2	TRBJ2-4	ASSFPRQGPLAKNIQY
TRBV30	TRBJ2-3	AWSADPTDTQY
TRBV6-5	TRBJ1-2	ASSYSGYYYGYT
TRBV6-2/TRBV6-3	TRBJ1-2	ASSINIYGYT
TRBV28	TRBJ1-4	ASSAPGSVNEKLF
TRBV5-5	TRBJ2-3	ASSLALSGGADTQY
TRBV19	TRBJ1-2	ASSIGRIYGYT
TRBV30	TRBJ2-2	AWSTEASNTGELF
TRBV7-2	TRBJ1-2	ASSLAPTGNYGYT
TRBV30	TRBJ2-3	AWSVWRGGRATQY
TRBV29-1	TRBJ2-1	SVSGWSGGANEQF
TRBV6-6	TRBJ2-7	ATLALGQAKNEQY
TRBV19	TRBJ1-5	ASSTGQGARVDWDQPQH